The T cell receptor (beta chain) under discussion was sequenced for a study of T cell responses to AZD1222 COVID-19 vaccine. The study's findings and limits: Increases in Spike-specific TCR breadth and depth were seen after two AZD1222 doses. Spike-wide coverage was observed for vaccine-associated CD4 TCRs, with dominant responses at 160-218 and 743-854. Repertoires were sampled only after the peak T cell response. Donors, mostly white British, included more females; clonal diversity was possibly underestimated.

V lost 8 bases to trimming and J lost 3 bases, with 13 bases between them. Germline V gene data show CDR1 as MDHEN and CDR2 as SYDVKM. This CDR3 region has 13 residues. Notes on this clone: Antigen unknown.

Only in-frame clones appear in the TCRdb table, and some are missing; sequencing was by immunoSEQ multiplex PCR. The top ten hold more than 6% of the sample, which has more than 85,000 clones, approximately 83% seen once. The material sequenced was peripheral blood, taken on day 0 of AZD1222 vaccination. This sequence was found in an adult in good health. The chain uses TRBV28 and TRBJ1-1; D is perhaps TRBD1 (6 bases). The CDR3 DNA follows: TGTGCCAGCGACCCAGGGGATCACACTGAAGCTTTCTTT. Residues: CASDPGDHTEAFF.